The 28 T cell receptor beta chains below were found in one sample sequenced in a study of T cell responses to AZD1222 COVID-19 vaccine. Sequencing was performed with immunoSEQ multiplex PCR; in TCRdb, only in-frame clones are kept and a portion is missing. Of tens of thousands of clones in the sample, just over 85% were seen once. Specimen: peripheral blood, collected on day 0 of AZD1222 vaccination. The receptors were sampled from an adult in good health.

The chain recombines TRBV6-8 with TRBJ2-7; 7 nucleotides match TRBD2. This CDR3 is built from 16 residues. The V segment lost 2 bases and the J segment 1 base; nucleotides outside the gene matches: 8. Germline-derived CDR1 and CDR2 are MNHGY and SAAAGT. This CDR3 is CASSYVAGVCSYEQYF. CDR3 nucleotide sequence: TGTGCCAGCAGTTACGTCGCGGGAGTATGTTCCTACGAGCAGTACTTC.

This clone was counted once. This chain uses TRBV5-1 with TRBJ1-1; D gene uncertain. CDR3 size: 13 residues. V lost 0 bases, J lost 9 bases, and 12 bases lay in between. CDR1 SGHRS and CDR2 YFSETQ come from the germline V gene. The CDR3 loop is CASSLAGEVQAFF. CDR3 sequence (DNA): TGCGCCAGCAGCTTGGCCGGCGAGGTTCAAGCTTTCTTT. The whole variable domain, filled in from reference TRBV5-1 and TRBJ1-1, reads KAGVTQTPRYLIKTRGQQVTLSCSPISGHRSVSWYQQTPGQGLQFLFEYFSETQRNKGNFPGRFSGRQFSNSRSEMNVSTLELGDSALYLCASSLAGEVQAFFGQGTRLTVV.

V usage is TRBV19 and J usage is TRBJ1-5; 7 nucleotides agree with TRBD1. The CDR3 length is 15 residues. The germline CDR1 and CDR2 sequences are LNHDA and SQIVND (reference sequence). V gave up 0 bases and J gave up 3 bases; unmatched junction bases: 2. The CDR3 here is CASSIDRGTNQPQHF. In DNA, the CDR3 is TGTGCCAGTAGTATAGACAGGGGGACCAATCAGCCCCAGCATTTT.

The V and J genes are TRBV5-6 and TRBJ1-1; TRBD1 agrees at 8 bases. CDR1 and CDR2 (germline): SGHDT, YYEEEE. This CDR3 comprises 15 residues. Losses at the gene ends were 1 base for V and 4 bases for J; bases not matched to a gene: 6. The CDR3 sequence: CASSLLTGAPTEAFF. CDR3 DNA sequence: TGTGCCAGCAGCTTGTTGACAGGGGCCCCCACTGAAGCTTTCTTT.

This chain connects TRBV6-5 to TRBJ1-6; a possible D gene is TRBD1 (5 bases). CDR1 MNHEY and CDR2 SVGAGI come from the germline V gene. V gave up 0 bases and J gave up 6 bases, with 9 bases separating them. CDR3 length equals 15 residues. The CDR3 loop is CASSYSPGRNSPLHF. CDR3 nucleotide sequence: TGTGCCAGCAGTTACTCACCGGGACGTAATTCACCCCTCCACTTT.

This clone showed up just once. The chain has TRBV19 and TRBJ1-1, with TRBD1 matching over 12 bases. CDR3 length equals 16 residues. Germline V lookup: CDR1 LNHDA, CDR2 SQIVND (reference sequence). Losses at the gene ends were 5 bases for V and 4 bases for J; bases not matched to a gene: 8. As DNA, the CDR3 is TGTGCCAGTAGTGGAGGGACAGGGGGCGAAAGCACTGAAGCTTTCTTT. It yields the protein CASSGGTGGESTEAFF.

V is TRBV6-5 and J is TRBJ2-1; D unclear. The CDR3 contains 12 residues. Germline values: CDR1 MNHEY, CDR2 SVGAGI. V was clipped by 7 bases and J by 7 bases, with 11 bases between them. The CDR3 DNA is TGTGCCAGCATCAGCTTGGGGAATGAGCAGTTCTTC. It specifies CASISLGNEQFF.

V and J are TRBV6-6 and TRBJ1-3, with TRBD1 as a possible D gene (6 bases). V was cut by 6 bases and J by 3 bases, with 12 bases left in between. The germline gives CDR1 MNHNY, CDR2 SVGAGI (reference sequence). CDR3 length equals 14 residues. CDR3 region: CASREYRVGNTIYF. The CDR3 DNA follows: TGTGCCAGCAGAGAATACAGGGTTGGAAACACCATATATTTT.

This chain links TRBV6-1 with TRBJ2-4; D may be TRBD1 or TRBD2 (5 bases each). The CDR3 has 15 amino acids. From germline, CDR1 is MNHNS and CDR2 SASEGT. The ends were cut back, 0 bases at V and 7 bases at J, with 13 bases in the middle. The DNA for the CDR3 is TGTGCCAGCAGTGAAGCCGGGACGCCCGAGAACATTCAGTACTTC. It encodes CASSEAGTPENIQYF.

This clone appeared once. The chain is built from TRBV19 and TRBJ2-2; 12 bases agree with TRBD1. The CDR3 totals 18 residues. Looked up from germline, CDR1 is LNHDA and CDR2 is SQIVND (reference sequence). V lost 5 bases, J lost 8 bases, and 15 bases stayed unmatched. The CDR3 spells CASSSQPPGQGATGELFF. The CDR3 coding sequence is TGTGCCAGTAGTTCGCAACCCCCGGGACAGGGGGCGACTGGGGAGCTGTTTTTT.

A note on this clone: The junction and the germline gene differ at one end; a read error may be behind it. The CDR3 loop reads CASSPLTPSSGNTIYF. The CDR3 nucleotides are TGTGCTAGCAGCCCGTTAACCCCAAGCTCTGGAAACACCATATATTTT. The chain uses TRBV7-7 and TRBJ1-3; D unclear. This CDR3 is built from 16 residues. CDR1 is SSHAT and CDR2 is FNYEAQ in the germline V gene (reference sequence).

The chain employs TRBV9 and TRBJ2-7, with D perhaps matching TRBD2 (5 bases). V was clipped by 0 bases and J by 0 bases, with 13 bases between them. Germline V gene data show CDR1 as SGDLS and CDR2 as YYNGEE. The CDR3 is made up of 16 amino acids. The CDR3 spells CASSVAGSGSSYEQYF. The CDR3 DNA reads TGTGCCAGCAGCGTAGCTGGCAGCGGTAGCTCCTACGAGCAGTACTTC.

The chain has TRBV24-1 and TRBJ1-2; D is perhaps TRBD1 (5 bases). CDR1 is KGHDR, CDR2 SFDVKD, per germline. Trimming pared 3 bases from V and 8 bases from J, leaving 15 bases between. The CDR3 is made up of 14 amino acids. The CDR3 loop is CATSDPGTAKGYTF. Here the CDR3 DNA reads TGTGCCACCAGTGATCCCGGGACCGCGAAGGGCTACACCTTC.

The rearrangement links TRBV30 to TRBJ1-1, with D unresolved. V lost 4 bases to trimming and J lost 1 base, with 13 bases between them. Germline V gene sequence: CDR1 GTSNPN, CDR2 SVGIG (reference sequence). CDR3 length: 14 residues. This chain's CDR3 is CAWTPVETNTEAFF. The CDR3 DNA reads TGTGCCTGGACCCCGGTGGAAACGAACACTGAAGCTTTCTTT.

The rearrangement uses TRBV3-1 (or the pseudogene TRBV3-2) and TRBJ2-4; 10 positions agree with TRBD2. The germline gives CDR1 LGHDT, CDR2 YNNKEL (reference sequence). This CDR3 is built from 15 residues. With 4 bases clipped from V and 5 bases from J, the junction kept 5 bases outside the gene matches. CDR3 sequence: CASSPDTSGENIQYF. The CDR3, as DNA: TGTGCCAGCAGCCCTGACACTAGCGGGGAAAACATTCAGTACTTC.

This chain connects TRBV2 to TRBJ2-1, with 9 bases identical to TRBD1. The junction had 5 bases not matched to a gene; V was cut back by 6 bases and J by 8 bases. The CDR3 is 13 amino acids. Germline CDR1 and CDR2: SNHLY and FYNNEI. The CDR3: CASSRDRDHEQFF. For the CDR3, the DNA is TGTGCCAGCAGCCGGGACAGGGACCATGAGCAGTTCTTC.

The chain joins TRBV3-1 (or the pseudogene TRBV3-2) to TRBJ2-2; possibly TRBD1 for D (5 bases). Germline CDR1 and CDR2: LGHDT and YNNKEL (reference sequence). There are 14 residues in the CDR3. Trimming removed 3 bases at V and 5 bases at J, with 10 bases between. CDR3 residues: CASSQIQGTGELFF. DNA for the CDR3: TGTGCCAGCAGCCAGATTCAGGGTACCGGGGAGCTGTTTTTT.

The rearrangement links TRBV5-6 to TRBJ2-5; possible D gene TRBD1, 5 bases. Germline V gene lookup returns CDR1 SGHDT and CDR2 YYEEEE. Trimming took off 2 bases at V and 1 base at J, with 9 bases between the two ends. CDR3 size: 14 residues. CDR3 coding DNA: TGTGCCAGCAGCTTCCCAGGGATCCAAGAGACCCAGTACTTC. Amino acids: CASSFPGIQETQYF.

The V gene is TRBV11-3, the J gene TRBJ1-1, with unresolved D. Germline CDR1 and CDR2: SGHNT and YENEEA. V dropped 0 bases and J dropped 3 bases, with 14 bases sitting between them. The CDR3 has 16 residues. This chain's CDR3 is CASSLDGRGGDTEAFF. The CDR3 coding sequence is TGTGCCAGCAGCTTAGATGGTAGAGGTGGGGACACTGAAGCTTTCTTT.

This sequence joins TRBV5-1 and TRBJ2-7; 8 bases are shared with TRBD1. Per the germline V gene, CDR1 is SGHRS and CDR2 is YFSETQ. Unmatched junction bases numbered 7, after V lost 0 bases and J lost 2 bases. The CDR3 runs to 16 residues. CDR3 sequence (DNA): TGCGCCAGCAGCTTGGCTTCAGGGGGCAGCGCCTACGAGCAGTACTTC. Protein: CASSLASGGSAYEQYF.

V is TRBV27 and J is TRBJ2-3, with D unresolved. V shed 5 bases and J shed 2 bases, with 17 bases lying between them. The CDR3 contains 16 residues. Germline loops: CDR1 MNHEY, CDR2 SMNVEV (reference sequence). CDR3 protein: CASSPLTALTTDTQYF. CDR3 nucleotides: TGTGCCAGCAGTCCCCTTACAGCTCTCACCACAGATACGCAGTATTTT.

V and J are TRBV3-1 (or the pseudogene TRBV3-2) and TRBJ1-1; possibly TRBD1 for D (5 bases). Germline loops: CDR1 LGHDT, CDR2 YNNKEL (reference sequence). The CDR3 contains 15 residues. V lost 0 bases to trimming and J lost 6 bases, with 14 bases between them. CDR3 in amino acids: CASSQDRILGAEAFF. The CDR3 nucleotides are TGTGCCAGCAGCCAAGATAGGATTTTAGGGGCTGAAGCTTTCTTT.

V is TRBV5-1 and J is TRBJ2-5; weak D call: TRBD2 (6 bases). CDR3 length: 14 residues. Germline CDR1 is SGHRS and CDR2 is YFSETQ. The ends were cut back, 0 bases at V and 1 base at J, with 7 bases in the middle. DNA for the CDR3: TGCGCCAGCAGCTTGGTGGGGGGCCAAGAGACCCAGTACTTC. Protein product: CASSLVGGQETQYF. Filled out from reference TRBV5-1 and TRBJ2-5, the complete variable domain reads KAGVTQTPRYLIKTRGQQVTLSCSPISGHRSVSWYQQTPGQGLQFLFEYFSETQRNKGNFPGRFSGRQFSNSRSEMNVSTLELGDSALYLCASSLVGGQETQYFGPGTRLLVL.

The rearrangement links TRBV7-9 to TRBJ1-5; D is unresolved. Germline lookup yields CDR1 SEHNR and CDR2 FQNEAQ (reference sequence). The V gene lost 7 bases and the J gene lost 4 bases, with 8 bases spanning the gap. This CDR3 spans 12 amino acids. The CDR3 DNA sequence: TGTGCCAGCACCGCGGGGAATCAGCCCCAGCATTTT. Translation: CASTAGNQPQHF.

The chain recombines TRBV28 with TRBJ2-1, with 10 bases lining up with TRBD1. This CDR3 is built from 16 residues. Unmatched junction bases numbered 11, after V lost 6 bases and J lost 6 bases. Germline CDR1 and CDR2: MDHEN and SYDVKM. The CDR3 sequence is CASRNPGTGVSNEQFF. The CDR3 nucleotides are TGTGCCAGCAGAAACCCGGGGACAGGGGTGTCCAATGAGCAGTTCTTC.

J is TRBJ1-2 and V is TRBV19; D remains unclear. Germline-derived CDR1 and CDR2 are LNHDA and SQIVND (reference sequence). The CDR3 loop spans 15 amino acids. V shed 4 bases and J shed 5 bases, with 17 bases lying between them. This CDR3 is CASSTRVQKRYGYTF. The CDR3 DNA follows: TGTGCCAGTAGTACCCGGGTCCAAAAGAGGTATGGCTACACCTTC.

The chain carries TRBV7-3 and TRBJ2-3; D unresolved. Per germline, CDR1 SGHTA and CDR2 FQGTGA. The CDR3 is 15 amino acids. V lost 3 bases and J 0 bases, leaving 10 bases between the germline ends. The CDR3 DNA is TGTGCCAGCAGCTTTGGCCCTATGAGCACAGATACGCAGTATTTT. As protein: CASSFGPMSTDTQYF. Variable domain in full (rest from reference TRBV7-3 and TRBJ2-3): GAGVSQTPSNKVTEKGKYVELRCDPISGHTALYWYRQSLGQGPEFLIYFQGTGAADDSGLPNDRFFAVRPEGSVSTLKIQRTERGDSAVYLCASSFGPMSTDTQYFGPGTRLTVL.

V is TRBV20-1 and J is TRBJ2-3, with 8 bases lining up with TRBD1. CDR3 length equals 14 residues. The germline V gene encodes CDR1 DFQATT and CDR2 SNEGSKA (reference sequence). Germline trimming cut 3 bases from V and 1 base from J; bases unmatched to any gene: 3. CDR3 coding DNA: TGCAGTGCTAGTGCGGGACAGGGCACAGATACGCAGTATTTT. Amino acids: CSASAGQGTDTQYF.